The clone carrying this T cell receptor beta chain was observed a few times. The antigen is not known. This sample is drawn from a study of CD8 T cell repertoires and HIV-1 epitope variants. Across the whole study: IL-2, IL-7 and IL-15 were added on days 3 and 7 of roughly ten-day cultures. Separate from the cultures, 1M uncultured T cells served as baseline. Study results and caveats: Under 10 antigen-specific TCR beta clonotypes were found; about six seemed cross-reactive to variants.

Sequencing of TCR beta CDR3 used immunoSEQ survey depth. Here immunoSEQ multiplex PCR was the method, and the copy in TCRdb shows in-frame clones only, minus some. The table includes 5,900 or so clones, 50% to 75% detected once. This CDR3 is 13 amino acids long. Losses at the gene ends were 8 bases for V and 5 bases for J; bases not matched to a gene: 6. Germline lookup yields CDR1 SNHLY and CDR2 FYNNEI. The chain combines TRBV2 with TRBJ1-1; 9 bases map to TRBD1. The sequenced sample consisted of cultured CD8+ T cells derived from PBMCs. The origin of this receptor is a male donor with HIV. CDR3 in amino acids: CASRGTGSTEAFF. The CDR3 DNA sequence: TGTGCCAGCCGCGGGACAGGGAGTACTGAAGCTTTCTTT.